This T cell receptor (beta chain) was observed in a study of blood T cell repertoires in COVID-19. Background on the study: Spain, Italy and the United States supplied samples that represented acute and convalescent COVID-19. Sources were T cells, B-cell-depleted T cells, or PBMCs; the material itself was cDNA or gDNA.

The germline V and J ends were trimmed by 4 bases and 0 bases, with 5 bases remaining between them. This CDR3 region has 13 residues. CDR1 is ENHRY, CDR2 SYGVKD, per germline. Authors' data handling: Counts of nucleated cells, estimated from reference gene primer amplification, were obtained. Sequencing was performed with immunoSEQ multiplex PCR; in TCRdb, only in-frame clones are kept and a portion is missing. V and J calls and clone size are copied from that table; D and trimming were computed from the DNA. The sample lists around 230,000 clones, 75% to 85% occurring once. Material: peripheral blood. The sequence was obtained from a middle-aged man who had recovered from COVID-19. The gene calls are TRBV10-3 and TRBJ2-3; maybe TRBD2 (5 bases). CDR3 bases: TGTGCCATCAGTGGGACTAGCACAGATACGCAGTATTTT. This translates into CAISGTSTDTQYF.